The 21 T cell receptor beta chains given below trace back to one sample, sequenced in a study of blood T cell repertoires in COVID-19. Produced via immunoSEQ multiplex PCR; TCRdb's table is partial and in-frame only. The sample consists of roughly 57,000 clones, over 60% of them appearing once. Sequences were obtained from peripheral blood. These receptors were collected from a man between 25 and 39 years old with COVID-19, enrolled during active disease.

This clone has just a few counts. The chain employs TRBV2 and TRBJ2-4; 8 nucleotides line up with TRBD1. CDR1 is SNHLY, CDR2 FYNNEI, per germline. CDR3 length: 12 amino acids. The trim removed 5 bases at V and 15 bases at J, leaving 9 bases unmatched. The CDR3 reads CASSPTRDRLYF. CDR3 nucleotide sequence: TGTGCCAGCAGTCCGACCCGGGACAGGCTGTACTTC.

The chain couples TRBV5-4 to TRBJ2-3; 10 bases align to TRBD1. Per germline, CDR1 SGHNT and CDR2 YYREEE (reference sequence). V lost 4 bases, J lost 5 bases, and 4 bases stayed unmatched. CDR3 length: 14 amino acids. Written as DNA, the CDR3 is TGTGCCAGCAGCGGGACAGGGGTGATAGATACGCAGTATTTT. Translating gives CASSGTGVIDTQYF.

The gene calls are TRBV7-8 and TRBJ2-7; 11 nucleotides align to TRBD1. The length of the CDR3 is 16 residues. Germline-derived CDR1 and CDR2 are SGHVS and FQNEAQ. The trim removed 6 bases at V and 2 bases at J, leaving 9 bases unmatched. The CDR3 sequence is CASSTFRGQGAYEQYF. For the CDR3, the DNA is TGTGCCAGCAGTACCTTTCGGGGACAGGGGGCCTACGAGCAGTACTTC. Looking up the rest from reference TRBV7-8 and TRBJ2-7 gives the full variable domain: GAGVSQSPRYKVAKRGQDVALRCDPISGHVSLFWYQQALGQGPEFLTYFQNEAQLDKSGLPSDRFFAERPEGSVSTLKIQRTQQEDSAVYLCASSTFRGQGAYEQYFGPGTRLTVT.

The V call is TRBV7-8, the J call TRBJ2-1; 8 bases are a match to TRBD1. V lost 4 bases, J lost 10 bases, and 6 bases stayed unmatched. The CDR3 sequence is 13 residues long. Looked up from germline, CDR1 is SGHVS and CDR2 is FQNEAQ. CDR3 DNA sequence: TGTGCCAGCAGCTCTAGGACAGGGAACGAGCAGTTCTTC. Its protein is CASSSRTGNEQFF. Based on the CDR3 plus reference TRBV7-8 and TRBJ2-1, the full variable domain is GAGVSQSPRYKVAKRGQDVALRCDPISGHVSLFWYQQALGQGPEFLTYFQNEAQLDKSGLPSDRFFAERPEGSVSTLKIQRTQQEDSAVYLCASSSRTGNEQFFGPGTRLTVL.

V is TRBV25-1 and J is TRBJ2-2, with 10 positions matching TRBD1. V trimming: 5 bases; J trimming: 1 base; junction bases outside the gene matches: 10. CDR3 length: 18 amino acids. The germline gives CDR1 MGHDK, CDR2 SYGVNS. The CDR3 bases are TGTGCCAGCAGTAACCCTAGGGGGGACAGGGGGAACACCGGGGAGCTGTTTTTT. Amino acids: CASSNPRGDRGNTGELFF. Based on the CDR3 plus reference TRBV25-1 and TRBJ2-2, the full variable domain is EADIYQTPRYLVIGTGKKITLECSQTMGHDKMYWYQQDPGMELHLIHYSYGVNSTEKGDLSSESTVSRIRTEHFPLTLESARPSHTSQYLCASSNPRGDRGNTGELFFGEGSRLTVL.

This clone was found a few times. The chain combines TRBV4-2 with TRBJ1-3; D gene unclear. The CDR3 has 18 amino acids. Trimming took off 0 bases at V and 0 bases at J, with 15 bases between the two ends. Germline V gene data show CDR1 as LGHNA and CDR2 as YNFKEQ. The CDR3 reads CASSQESQSHSSGNTIYF. The CDR3 DNA reads TGTGCCAGCAGCCAAGAGAGTCAGTCGCACAGCTCTGGAAACACCATATATTTT.

The chain is built from TRBV21-1 and TRBJ2-2; no check of the table's D call, TRBD1, against the DNA was made. TRBV21-1 is labeled a pseudogene. The CDR3 loop spans 18 amino acids. This CDR3 is CAWILDRGRFRNTGELFF. In nucleotides, the CDR3 is TGTGCCTGGATCCTGGACAGGGGGCGATTTAGGAACACCGGGGAGCTGTTTTTT.

V gene TRBV6-4 combines with J gene TRBJ2-5; perhaps TRBD1 as D (6 bases). V lost 3 bases, J lost 3 bases, and 14 bases lay in between. CDR1 is MRHNA and CDR2 is SNTAGT in the germline V gene. The CDR3 runs to 15 residues. The chain's CDR3 is CASSERRTAKETQYF. The CDR3 DNA is TGTGCCAGCAGTGAGCGCCGGACAGCGAAAGAGACCCAGTACTTC.

The CDR3: CASSSRQGTVGEQYF. CDR3 sequence (DNA): TGTGCCAGCAGTTCCCGACAGGGGACTGTTGGCGAGCAGTACTTC. The chain links TRBV6-5 to TRBJ2-7; 8 nucleotides agree with TRBD1. Germline CDR1 is MNHEY and CDR2 is SVGAGI. The trim removed 4 bases at V and 6 bases at J, leaving 11 bases unmatched. The CDR3 runs 15 residues.

The chain joins TRBV27 to TRBJ1-6; maybe TRBD1 (6 bases). V lost 4 bases to trimming and J lost 0 bases, with 10 bases between them. Germline CDR1 is MNHEY and CDR2 is SMNVEV (reference sequence). The CDR3 is 16 residues long. Here the CDR3 DNA reads TGTGCCAGCAGTTGGGGGGGCTTCTCCTATAATTCACCCCTCCACTTT. Protein: CASSWGGFSYNSPLHF.

The chain uses TRBV18 and TRBJ1-6; D is unresolved. Germline V CDR1 and CDR2: KGHSH, LQKENI. V was shortened by 1 base and J by 7 bases, with 11 bases between the two germline ends. This CDR3 is 15 amino acids long. CDR3 nucleotides: TGTGCCAGCTCACCACGGGAGGGAGTAAATTCACCCCTCCACTTT. Its translation is CASSPREGVNSPLHF.

The CDR3: CASSLVRTGGYTF. CDR3 coding DNA: TGTGCCAGCAGTTTAGTCCGAACGGGGGGCTACACCTTC. V is TRBV27 and J is TRBJ1-2; the D is unclear. V was cut by 2 bases and J by 8 bases, with 12 bases left in between. The germline CDR1 and CDR2 sequences are MNHEY and SMNVEV (reference sequence). There are 13 residues in the CDR3.

This chain connects TRBV20-1 to TRBJ1-3, with TRBD1 identical over 10 bases. Germline-derived CDR1 and CDR2 are DFQATT and SNEGSKA (reference sequence). The CDR3 runs 15 residues. The V segment lost 3 bases and the J segment 2 bases; nucleotides outside the gene matches: 4. DNA for the CDR3: TGCAGTGCTAGTTCGGGACAGGGGACTGGAAACACCATATATTTT. It is translated as CSASSGQGTGNTIYF.

The V and J genes are TRBV5-4 and TRBJ2-5; TRBD2 might be the D (6 bases). This CDR3 is 16 amino acids long. The V gene lost 0 bases and the J gene lost 4 bases, with 16 bases spanning the gap. Germline V CDR1 and CDR2: SGHNT, YYREEE (reference sequence). CDR3 sequence: CASSLAEGRTGETQYF. The CDR3 region has the DNA TGTGCCAGCAGCTTGGCGGAGGGTAGGACTGGAGAGACCCAGTACTTC.

This clone occurred a few times. This chain connects TRBV7-8 to TRBJ2-2, with TRBD1 as a possible D gene (6 bases). Germline-derived CDR1 and CDR2 are SGHVS and FQNEAQ. Trimming stripped 5 bases from V and 2 bases from J, with 15 bases between. CDR3 size: 16 residues. The CDR3 sequence: CASSLTGQPNTGELFF. CDR3 DNA sequence: TGTGCCAGCAGCCTCACCGGACAGCCCAACACCGGGGAGCTGTTTTTT.

This clone was seen a single time. The rearrangement joins TRBV7-9 to TRBJ1-1; 8 positions match TRBD1. The junction had 6 bases not matched to a gene; V was cut back by 5 bases and J by 4 bases. Germline V CDR1 and CDR2: SEHNR, FQNEAQ (reference sequence). CDR3 length: 14 amino acids. The CDR3 DNA is TGTGCCAGCAGCCCAGGGGGCGCAAGCACTGAAGCTTTCTTT. It is translated as CASSPGGASTEAFF.

This chain connects TRBV11-3 to TRBJ2-7; 7 positions agree with TRBD1. CDR3 length: 15 residues. The ends lost 3 bases at V and 2 bases at J; junction bases unmatched: 7. CDR1 is SGHNT and CDR2 is YENEEA in the germline V gene. CDR3 region: CASSFATGTTYEQYF. CDR3 bases: TGTGCCAGCAGCTTCGCGACAGGGACGACCTACGAGCAGTACTTC.

The chain joins TRBV24-1 to TRBJ2-3; D possibly corresponds to TRBD2 (5 bases). The CDR3 covers 14 residues. CDR1 KGHDR and CDR2 SFDVKD come from the germline V gene. Trimming took 8 bases from V and 0 from J, leaving 11 bases between them. The DNA of the CDR3 is TGTGCCACCAAGGACTCTCTTAGCACAGATACGCAGTATTTT. Amino acids: CATKDSLSTDTQYF.

The CDR3 here is CASSYPRAGGRDEQYF. The CDR3 DNA reads TGTGCCAGCAGTTACCCTCGAGCAGGGGGAAGGGACGAGCAGTACTTC. V gene TRBV6-6 combines with J gene TRBJ2-7; 7 bases are a match to TRBD1. J was trimmed by 5 bases and V by 2 bases; bases with no gene match: 12. The CDR3 consists of 16 residues. Germline CDR1 reads MNHNY; CDR2 reads SVGAGI (reference sequence).

V is TRBV18 and J is TRBJ2-7, with a weak D call TRBD2 (6 bases). The V end lost 5 bases, the J end lost 7 bases, and 12 bases lay between the germline ends. Germline V gives CDR1 KGHSH, CDR2 LQKENI. The CDR3 is 12 residues long. The CDR3 loop is CASSTGTVEQYF. Written as DNA, the CDR3 is TGTGCCAGCTCAACTGGGACTGTGGAGCAGTACTTC.

V is TRBV19 and J is TRBJ1-5; no clear D gene. The germline V and J ends were trimmed by 5 bases and 5 bases, with 13 bases remaining between them. The CDR3 has 14 residues. Per the germline V gene, CDR1 is LNHDA and CDR2 is SQIVND (reference sequence). The CDR3 sequence is CASSSPQRDQPQHF. The DNA of the CDR3 is TGTGCCAGTAGTTCCCCTCAGAGGGATCAGCCCCAGCATTTT.